The 9 T cell receptor beta chains presented below share a single source sample, sequenced in a study of beta chain features in type 1 diabetes. Study-level points and caveats: Moderate but significant shortening of TCRB CDR3s was recorded in all four CD4+ subsets from Type 1 diabetes patients.

Antigen specificity for these receptors is unknown. Every bit of the isolated RNA underwent reverse transcription, so sequencing read expressed TCRB transcripts. TCRdb's table, derived via immunoSEQ multiplex PCR, lists solely in-frame clones and lacks some. The table lists approximately 730,000 clones, 13% of them singletons. Sequencing was done on a sample of naive CD4+ T cells from blood. The receptors come from a man younger than 35 with type 1 diabetes.

This clone was observed a few times. The chain joins TRBV5-1 to TRBJ2-3; TRBD1 aligns across 8 bases. The CDR3 has 14 amino acids. With 6 bases clipped from V and 3 bases from J, the junction kept 6 bases outside the gene matches. Germline values: CDR1 SGHRS, CDR2 YFSETQ. The CDR3 loop reads CASNQGAQTDTQYF. CDR3 DNA sequence: TGCGCCAGCAACCAGGGGGCACAGACAGATACGCAGTATTTT. The whole variable domain, filled in from reference TRBV5-1 and TRBJ2-3, reads KAGVTQTPRYLIKTRGQQVTLSCSPISGHRSVSWYQQTPGQGLQFLFEYFSETQRNKGNFPGRFSGRQFSNSRSEMNVSTLELGDSALYLCASNQGAQTDTQYFGPGTRLTVL.

This clone was detected a few times. The rearrangement joins TRBV30 to TRBJ1-6, with TRBD1 matching 8 bases. CDR1 is GTSNPN and CDR2 is SVGIG in the germline V gene (reference sequence). CDR3 length equals 12 residues. Trimming cost V 1 base and J 14 bases; bases outside gene matches: 4. The CDR3 protein is CAWSGGQAALHF. The DNA of the CDR3 is TGTGCCTGGAGTGGGGGACAGGCGGCCCTCCACTTT.

The chain links TRBV7-3 to TRBJ2-3, with D unresolved. Trimming pared 4 bases from V and 1 base from J, leaving 12 bases between. The CDR3 covers 15 residues. CDR1 and CDR2 from the germline V gene are SGHTA and FQGTGA. The CDR3 loop is CASSSSTTGTDTQYF. The DNA of the CDR3 is TGTGCCAGCAGCTCCTCAACTACTGGCACAGATACGCAGTATTTT.

This clone was counted between two and nine times. The gene calls are TRBV19 and TRBJ1-6; 9 positions match TRBD1. This CDR3 is 13 amino acids long. Per the germline V gene, CDR1 is LNHDA and CDR2 is SQIVND (reference sequence). The ends lost 9 bases at V and 8 bases at J; junction bases unmatched: 5. DNA for the CDR3: TGTGCCAGCAGGACAGGGGAGGATTCACCCCTCCACTTT. Translating it yields CASRTGEDSPLHF.

Only a few counts were recorded for this clone. V is TRBV7-9 and J is TRBJ1-2; TRBD1 might be the D (6 bases). V lost 5 bases and J lost 2, with 15 bases in between. Germline values: CDR1 SEHNR, CDR2 FQNEAQ (reference sequence). CDR3 length: 15 residues. CDR3 nucleotide sequence: TGTGCCAGCAGCCCACAGGGACCCGACAACTATGGCTACACCTTC. It is translated as CASSPQGPDNYGYTF.

The gene calls are TRBV5-1 and TRBJ2-3; D remains ambiguous. Trimming left V 7 bases short and J 0 bases short, with 12 bases between. The CDR3 totals 14 residues. In germline, CDR1 is SGHRS, CDR2 YFSETQ. The CDR3 DNA is TGCGCCAGCGCATCCCAAACTAGCACAGATACGCAGTATTTT. Protein: CASASQTSTDTQYF.

The gene calls are TRBV5-1 and TRBJ2-3, with 8 bases aligning to TRBD1. This CDR3 region has 16 residues. Germline V gene lookup returns CDR1 SGHRS and CDR2 YFSETQ. The V segment lost 0 bases and the J segment 6 bases; nucleotides outside the gene matches: 9. CDR3 sequence (DNA): TGCGCCAGCAGCTTGGCCGTGGCAGGGGGCGCCGATACGCAGTATTTT. This codes for CASSLAVAGGADTQYF.

This clone was detected only a few times. The rearrangement links TRBV10-3 to TRBJ2-2; the match to TRBD1 covers 9 bases. V lost 10 bases, J lost 5 bases, and 8 bases stayed unmatched. Germline V gene sequence: CDR1 ENHRY, CDR2 SYGVKD. The CDR3 covers 14 residues. The CDR3 sequence: CATGQGLWTGELFF. The CDR3 DNA reads TGTGCCACGGGACAGGGTTTGTGGACCGGGGAGCTGTTTTTT.

A few counts support this clone. The CDR3 bases are TGTGCCAGCAGTGAAGCGGGCGGGTATAGCAATCAGCCCCAGCATTTT. The encoded protein is CASSEAGGYSNQPQHF. The gene calls are TRBV25-1 and TRBJ1-5; D gene unclear. Trimming took off 2 bases at V and 0 bases at J, with 11 bases between the two ends. The CDR3 runs 16 residues. Germline V lookup: CDR1 MGHDK, CDR2 SYGVNS.